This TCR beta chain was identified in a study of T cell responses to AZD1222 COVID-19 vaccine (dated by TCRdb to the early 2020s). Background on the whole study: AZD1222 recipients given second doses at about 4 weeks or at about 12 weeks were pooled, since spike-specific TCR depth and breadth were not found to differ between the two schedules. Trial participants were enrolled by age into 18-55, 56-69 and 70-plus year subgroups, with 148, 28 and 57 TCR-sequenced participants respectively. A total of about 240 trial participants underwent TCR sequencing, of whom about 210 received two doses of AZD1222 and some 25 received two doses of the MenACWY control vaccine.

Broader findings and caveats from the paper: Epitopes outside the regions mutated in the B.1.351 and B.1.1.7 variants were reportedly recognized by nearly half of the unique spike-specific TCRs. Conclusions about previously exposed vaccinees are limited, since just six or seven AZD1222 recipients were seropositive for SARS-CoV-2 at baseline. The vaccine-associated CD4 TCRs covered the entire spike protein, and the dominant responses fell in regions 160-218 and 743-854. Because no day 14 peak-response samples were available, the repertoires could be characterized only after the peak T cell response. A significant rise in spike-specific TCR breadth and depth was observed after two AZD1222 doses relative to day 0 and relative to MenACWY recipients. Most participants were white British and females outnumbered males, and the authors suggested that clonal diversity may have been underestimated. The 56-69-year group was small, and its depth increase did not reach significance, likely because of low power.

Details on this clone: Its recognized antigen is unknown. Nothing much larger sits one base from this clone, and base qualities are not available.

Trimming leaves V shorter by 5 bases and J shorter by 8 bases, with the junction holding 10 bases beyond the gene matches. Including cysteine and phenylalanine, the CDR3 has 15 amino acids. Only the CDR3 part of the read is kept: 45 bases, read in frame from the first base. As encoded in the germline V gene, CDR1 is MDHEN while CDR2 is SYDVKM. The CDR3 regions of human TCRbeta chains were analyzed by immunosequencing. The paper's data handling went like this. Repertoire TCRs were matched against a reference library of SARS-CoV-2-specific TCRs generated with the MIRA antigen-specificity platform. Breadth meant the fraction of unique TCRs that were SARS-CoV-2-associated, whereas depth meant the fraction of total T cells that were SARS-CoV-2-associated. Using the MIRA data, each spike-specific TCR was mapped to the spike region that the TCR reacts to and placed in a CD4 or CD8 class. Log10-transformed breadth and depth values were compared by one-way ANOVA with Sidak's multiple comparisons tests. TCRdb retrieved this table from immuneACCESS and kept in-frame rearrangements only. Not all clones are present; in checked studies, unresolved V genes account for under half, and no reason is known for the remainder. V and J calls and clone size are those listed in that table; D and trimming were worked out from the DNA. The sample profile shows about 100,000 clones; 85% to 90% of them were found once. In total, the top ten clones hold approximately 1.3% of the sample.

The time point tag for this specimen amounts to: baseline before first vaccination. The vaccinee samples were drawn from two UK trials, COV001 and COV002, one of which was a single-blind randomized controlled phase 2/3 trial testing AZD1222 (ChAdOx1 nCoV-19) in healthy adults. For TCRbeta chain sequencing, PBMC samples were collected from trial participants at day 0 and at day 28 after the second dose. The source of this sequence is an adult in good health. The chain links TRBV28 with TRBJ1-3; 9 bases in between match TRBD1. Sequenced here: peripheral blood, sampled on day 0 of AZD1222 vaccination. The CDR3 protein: CASSTRGQGWHTIYF. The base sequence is TGTGCCAGCAGTACACGGGGACAGGGTTGGCACACCATATATTTT.